This T cell receptor (beta chain) derives from a study of blood T cell repertoires in COVID-19. As for the study in general: Sources were T cells, B-cell-depleted T cells, or PBMCs; the material itself was cDNA or gDNA.

Germline trimming cut 0 bases from V and 3 bases from J; bases unmatched to any gene: 8. The CDR3 has 16 residues. Germline V lookup: CDR1 SGHRS, CDR2 YFSETQ. Cohort assignment relied on participant-reported clinical history. Per the original methods: Estimation of nucleated cell counts was performed using reference gene primer amplification. Repertoires were generated with immunoSEQ multiplex PCR, while TCRdb's copy carries only in-frame clones and drops some. V, J and clone size are those of that table, while D and trimming were read from the DNA. The table records around 320,000 clones, 90% of them present only once.

The sample was PBMCs or T cells enriched from blood (not recorded which). The sequence was obtained from a woman in her 30s who had been exposed to COVID-19. The V gene is TRBV5-1, the J gene TRBJ1-2; 7 nucleotides match TRBD1. CDR3 DNA sequence: TGCGCCAGCAGCTTGGTGACGAGGGGGCATCACTATGGCTACACCTTC. It specifies CASSLVTRGHHYGYTF.